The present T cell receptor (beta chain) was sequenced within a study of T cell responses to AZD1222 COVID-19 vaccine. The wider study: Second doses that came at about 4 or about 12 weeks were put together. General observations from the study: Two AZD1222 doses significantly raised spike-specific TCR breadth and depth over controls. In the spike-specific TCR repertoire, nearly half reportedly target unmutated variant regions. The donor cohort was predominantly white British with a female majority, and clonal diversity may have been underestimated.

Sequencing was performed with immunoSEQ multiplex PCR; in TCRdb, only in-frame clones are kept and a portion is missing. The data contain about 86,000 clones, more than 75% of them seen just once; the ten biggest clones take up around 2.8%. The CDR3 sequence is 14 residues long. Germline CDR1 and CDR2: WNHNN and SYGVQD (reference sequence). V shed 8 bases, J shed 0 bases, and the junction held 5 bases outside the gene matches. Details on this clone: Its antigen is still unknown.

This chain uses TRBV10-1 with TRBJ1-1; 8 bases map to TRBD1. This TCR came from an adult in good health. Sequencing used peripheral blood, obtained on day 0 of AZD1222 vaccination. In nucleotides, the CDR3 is TGCGCCAGCCAGAGGGACAGGCTGAACACTGAAGCTTTCTTT. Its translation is CASQRDRLNTEAFF.